This T cell receptor beta chain emerged from a study of T cell responses to AZD1222 COVID-19 vaccine (dated by TCRdb to the early 2020s). Regarding the research as a whole: A total of approximately 230 trial participants underwent TCR sequencing, of whom 207 received two doses of AZD1222 and about 25 received two doses of the MenACWY control vaccine. Trial participants were enrolled by age into 18-55, 56-69 and 70-plus year subgroups, with approximately 150, 28 and 58 TCR-sequenced participants respectively. Beyond this particular receptor, the publication reports: The whole spike protein was spanned by vaccine-associated CD4 TCRs, and dominant responses were seen in regions 160-218 and 743-854. In the small 56-69-year group, the increase in depth fell short of significance, most likely because of low power. Because no samples from the day 14 peak response were available, repertoires could be characterized only after the peak T cell response. Conclusions about previously exposed vaccinees were limited because only a handful of AZD1222 recipients were SARS-CoV-2 seropositive at baseline. After two AZD1222 doses, both the breadth and the depth of spike-specific TCRs were significantly higher than at day 0 and than in MenACWY recipients. Participants were mostly white British, with more females than males. The authors suggested clonal diversity may have been underestimated. Reportedly, almost half of the unique spike-specific TCRs recognized epitopes lying outside the regions that are mutated in the B.1.351 and B.1.1.7 variants.

Taken with the paper, the label for time point translates to: about 28 days (+/-7) after the second vaccine dose. AZD1222 recipients given second doses at about 4 weeks or at about 12 weeks were pooled, since spike-specific TCR depth and breadth were not found to differ between the two schedules. Samples from vaccinated people were obtained from the UK trials COV001 and COV002, which included a single-blind randomized controlled phase 2/3 trial of AZD1222 (ChAdOx1 nCoV-19) in healthy adults. For TCRbeta chain sequencing, PBMC samples from trial participants were taken at day 0 and at day 28 after the second dose. The CDR3 regions of human TCRbeta chains were subjected to immunosequencing. In the original analysis: Repertoire TCRs were matched against a reference library of SARS-CoV-2-specific TCRs generated with the MIRA antigen-specificity platform. Breadth was defined as the fraction of unique TCRs that were SARS-CoV-2-associated. Depth was defined as the fraction of total T cells that were SARS-CoV-2-associated. Using the MIRA data, each spike-specific TCR was mapped to the spike region that the TCR reacts to and placed in a CD4 or CD8 class. Log10-transformed breadth and depth values were compared by one-way ANOVA with Sidak's multiple comparisons tests. The immuneACCESS repertoire file appears here via TCRdb, limited to in-frame rearrangements. These files lack a portion of the clones; in checked studies, under half of the deficit traces to unresolved V genes, and the cause of the others is not known. That table gives V, J and clone size, and the DNA gave D and trimming. The sample includes roughly 110,000 clones, with roughly 87% observed a single time. 4.5% to 5.5% of the sample rests with the top ten.

As concerns this clone: Its recognized antigen is unknown. Per-nucleotide qualities are absent, and no much larger clonotype sits a single base away.

This receptor was obtained from an adult who received the AZD1222 COVID-19 vaccine. The sample consisted of peripheral blood, taken 28 days after the second AZD1222 dose.

The CDR3 amino acid sequence is: CASSPPGDSVGNEQFF. The nucleotides are TGTGCCAGCTCACCACCCGGGGATAGCGTGGGCAATGAGCAGTTCTTC. Recombination joined TRBV18 with TRBJ2-1; possibly the D gene is TRBD2, per 5 matching bases. CDR1 and CDR2, per the germline V gene, are KGHSH and LQKENI. The CDR3 contains 16 residues, cysteine and phenylalanine counted. Only the CDR3 DNA is retained, 48 bases long and in frame from the first base. V is shortened by 0 bases, J by 6 bases, and the region joining them spans 15 bases. With all but the CDR3 taken from the reference TRBV18 and TRBJ2-1 genes, the full variable domain is: NAGVMQNPRHLVRRRGQEARLRCSPMKGHSHVYWYRQLPEEGLKFMVYLQKENIIDESGMPKERFSAEFPKEGPSILRIQQVVRGDSAAYFCASSPPGDSVGNEQFFGPGTRLTVL.